The 12 T cell receptor beta chains below were found in one sample sequenced in a study of Graves' ophthalmopathy and Graves' hyperthyroidism. Using RNA transcripts, the TCR beta CDR3 regions were amplified. The library came from an HTBI-primed first-round RT-PCR and a second-round multiplex PCR. TCRdb re-called the multiplex PCR reads through MiXCR, storing one row per CDR3 protein. Found here are approximately 640,000 distinct CDR3 sequences, about 38% of them singletons; the top ten hold over 2.5%. The specimen sequenced was peripheral blood. All receptors derive from an adult man with Graves' ophthalmopathy.

This clonotype was detected ten times or more. This sequence joins TRBV7-8 and TRBJ1-1, with 7 positions matching TRBD1. The J segment lost 6 bases and the V segment lost 2 bases, leaving 6 bases of the junction unmatched. The CDR3 is made up of 14 amino acids. Germline lookup yields CDR1 SGHVS and CDR2 FQNEAQ. The CDR3 sequence: CASSLMPGGAEAFF. The CDR3 DNA sequence: TGTGCCAGCAGCTTAATGCCAGGGGGTGCTGAAGCTTTCTTT.

The chain is built from TRBV20-1 and TRBJ1-2; D possibly corresponds to TRBD1 (6 bases). CDR1 and CDR2 (germline): DFQATT, SNEGSKA (reference sequence). Trimming took 3 bases from V and 2 from J, leaving 16 bases between them. The CDR3 loop spans 15 amino acids. This chain's CDR3 is CSASGLEQGNYGYTF. In DNA form, the CDR3 reads TGCAGTGCTAGTGGTTTGGAACAGGGAAACTATGGCTACACCTTC.

The J gene is TRBJ1-2, the V gene TRBV25-1; tentative D call: TRBD1 (5 bases). V lost 1 base, J lost 0 bases, and 9 bases lay in between. The CDR3 has 15 amino acids. CDR1 is MGHDK and CDR2 is SYGVNS in the germline V gene. CDR3 DNA: TGTGCCAGCAGTGAATCCAGGACATCTAACTATGGCTACACCTTC. As protein: CASSESRTSNYGYTF.

This chain joins TRBV9 and TRBJ2-1; TRBD2 aligns across 8 bases. The length of the CDR3 is 18 residues. Germline V gene data show CDR1 as SGDLS and CDR2 as YYNGEE. V shed 0 bases, J shed 5 bases, and the junction held 13 bases outside the gene matches. CDR3 in amino acids: CASSVVPSGTSIHNEQFF. DNA for the CDR3: TGTGCCAGCAGCGTAGTACCCTCCGGGACTAGTATCCACAATGAGCAGTTCTTC.

This clonotype was seen more than once but under ten times. The chain is built from TRBV12-3 or TRBV12-4 and TRBJ2-7; 7 bases map to TRBD1. This CDR3 is 13 amino acids long. Trimming removed 1 base from V and 6 bases from J; junction bases left unmatched: 3. The CDR3: CASSLVQGFEQYF. The CDR3 bases are TGTGCCAGCAGTTTAGTACAGGGGTTCGAGCAGTACTTC.

Regarding this clonotype: A junction end diverges from the germline sequence, so it may reflect a read error. The genes are TRBV27 and TRBJ2-7, with no clear D. The CDR3 is made up of 13 amino acids. CDR1 and CDR2 from the germline V gene are MNHEY and SMNVEV (reference sequence). CDR3: CASSLSGTYEQCF. For the CDR3, the DNA is TGTGCCAGCAGTTTATCGGGAACCTACGAGCAGTGCTTC.

This clonotype was seen once. The rearrangement links TRBV10-3 to TRBJ1-2; D is possibly TRBD1 (6 bases). This CDR3 comprises 12 residues. Germline V CDR1 and CDR2: ENHRY, SYGVKD. The V and J ends lost 7 bases and 7 bases respectively, with 13 bases between them. The DNA for the CDR3 is TGTGCCATCACAGGGGTGACGGCTGGCTACACCTTC. Its protein product is CAITGVTAGYTF.

This clonotype has just a few counts. The junction departs from the called germline gene at one end, perhaps through a read error. The chain employs TRBV7-2 and TRBJ1-1, with 10 bases fitting TRBD1. The CDR3 covers 16 residues. CDR1 SGHTA and CDR2 FQGNSA come from the germline V gene. CDR3 in amino acids: CASSQGDRGPDTEAFF. The CDR3 region has the DNA TGCGCCAGCAGCCAAGGCGACAGGGGGCCGGACACTGAAGCTTTCTTT.

With regard to this clonotype: This CDR3 fails to terminate in the conserved phenylalanine or tryptophan, so it likely reflects a read error. It is unclear where the CDR3 begins or ends on the DNA, so no DNA is shown, and the CDR3 is as TCRdb lists it. The rearrangement joins TRBV9 to TRBJ1-1; the listed D gene, TRBD1, was not tested against the DNA. The CDR3 comprises 15 residues, both ends counted. Per the germline V gene, CDR1 is SGDLS and CDR2 is YYNGEE. The chain's CDR3 is CASSVSAGGISEAFL.

This clonotype occurred many times. This rearrangement joins TRBV7-2 to TRBJ1-5, with D possibly being TRBD1 (5 bases). CDR3 length: 16 residues. Trimming removed 6 bases from V and 7 bases from J, with 22 bases in between. Germline V gene sequence: CDR1 SGHTA, CDR2 FQGNSA. CDR3 amino acids: CASSSDAQGIGQPQHF. CDR3 DNA: TGTGCCAGCAGTTCAGACGCGCAGGGAATAGGACAGCCCCAGCATTTT. Full variable domain (outside the CDR3, taken from reference TRBV7-2 and TRBJ1-5): GAGVSQSPSNKVTEKGKDVELRCDPISGHTALYWYRQSLGQGLEFLIYFQGNSAPDKSGLPSDRFSAERTGGSVSTLTIQRTQQEDSAVYLCASSSDAQGIGQPQHFGDGTRLSIL.

For this clonotype: This may be a read error: a much more frequent sequence differs by one nucleotide. The DNA is omitted, as the CDR3 cannot be located on it reliably, and the CDR3 follows TCRdb's listing. The chain has TRBV12-3 or TRBV12-4 and TRBJ1-2. The CDR3 adds up to 13 amino acids, both ends counted. The CDR3 reads CASRLGPVGFGTF.

This clonotype was recorded many times. This chain joins TRBV25-1 and TRBJ1-1; D is uncertain. The germline CDR1 and CDR2 sequences are MGHDK and SYGVNS. The CDR3 totals 14 residues. V was shortened by 6 bases and J by 7 bases, with 18 bases between the two germline ends. The CDR3 nucleotides read TGTGCCAGCAGCCCCCTCGGAGGGCGGGGTGAAGCTTTCTTT. It is translated as CASSPLGGRGEAFF.